A single sample gave rise to the 4 T cell receptor beta chains below, sequenced in a study of T-cell reconstitution after alpha-beta-depleted transplantation in children. As it was prepared, the TCRbeta library received unique molecular identifiers. Each CDR3 protein is one row after TCRdb ran MiXCR on the PCR reads. This table holds 200,000 to 250,000 distinct CDR3 sequences, about 8.2% found once. Specimen: PBMCs, mostly from graft donor cells, collected 360 days after TCRalphabeta/CD19-depleted stem cell transplant. These receptors were taken from a male patient aged 2-10 years who had a stem cell transplant for acute myeloid leukemia, so the T cells may come from the graft donor.

This clonotype has just a few counts. The V gene is TRBV6-1, the J gene TRBJ1-1; TRBD1 matches at 8 bases. The V segment lost 4 bases and the J segment 1 base; nucleotides outside the gene matches: 2. This CDR3 has 14 residues. From germline, CDR1 is MNHNS and CDR2 SASEGT. CDR3 sequence: CASSVTGANTEAFF. CDR3 nucleotides: TGTGCCAGCAGTGTGACAGGGGCGAACACTGAAGCTTTCTTT.

Many counts were recorded for this clonotype. The chain couples TRBV6-1 to TRBJ1-1, with D possibly matching TRBD1 (6 bases). V lost 1 base to trimming and J lost 4 bases, with 13 bases between them. The CDR3 consists of 15 residues. Germline V gene lookup returns CDR1 MNHNS and CDR2 SASEGT. The CDR3 DNA sequence: TGTGCCAGCAGTGAAGGTGGGGGGCCCCCCACTGAAGCTTTCTTT. The encoded protein is CASSEGGGPPTEAFF.

This clonotype was seen many times. The genes are TRBV29-1 and TRBJ2-5; D is possibly TRBD2 (6 bases). This CDR3 region has 14 residues. Trimming left V 4 bases short and J 6 bases short, with 18 bases between. Germline assignment: CDR1 SQVTM and CDR2 ANQGSEA. The CDR3 bases are TGCAGCGTTGCCGACACGGGGAGGACAAAGACCCAGTACTTC. Its translation: CSVADTGRTKTQYF.

The chain links TRBV3-1 to TRBJ2-1; no clear D gene. The germline gives CDR1 LGHDT, CDR2 YNNKEL (reference sequence). The CDR3 totals 14 residues. The V gene lost 0 bases and the J gene lost 4 bases, with 7 bases spanning the gap. The CDR3 region has the DNA TGTGCCAGCAGCCAAGAGTGCTATTACAATGAGCAGTTCTTC. Its protein product is CASSQECYYNEQFF.